A single sample is the source of the 28 T cell receptor beta chains below, sequenced in a study of cytomegalovirus exposure and HLA in healthy donors. 13 Jbeta primers and 60 Vbeta primers were used for the PCR. Only in-frame clones appear in the TCRdb table, and some are missing; sequencing was by immunoSEQ multiplex PCR. This table has 150,000 to 200,000 clones, roughly 85% appearing once. Sequencing used PBMCs. These receptors came from a man between 18 and 35 years old in good health and CMV-seropositive.

This sequence joins TRBV7-2 and TRBJ2-6, with 7 bases lining up with TRBD1. CDR3 length: 17 residues. V shed 5 bases and J 0 bases; nucleotides not matched to a gene: 7. Germline V CDR1 and CDR2: SGHTA, FQGNSA. The DNA of the CDR3 is TGTGCCAGCAGCGGACCGGGACAGATCTCTGGGGCCAACGTCCTGACTTTC. Translated: CASSGPGQISGANVLTF.

This chain joins TRBV9 and TRBJ2-1; 14 nucleotides line up with TRBD2. With 4 bases clipped from V and 8 bases from J, the junction kept 5 bases outside the gene matches. The CDR3 covers 15 residues. Germline V gene lookup returns CDR1 SGDLS and CDR2 YYNGEE. CDR3 sequence (DNA): TGTGCCAGCAGCTTCGGACTAGCGGGGGGCGATGAGCAGTTCTTC. Translated: CASSFGLAGGDEQFF.

The genes are TRBV7-8 and TRBJ2-7, with 9 bases that match TRBD1. CDR1 is SGHVS, CDR2 FQNEAQ, per germline. This CDR3 comprises 15 residues. Trimming took 5 bases from V and 2 from J; bases not matched to a gene: 7. The CDR3 bases are TGTGCCAGCAGCCCCGGGACAGGGTTAGCCTACGAGCAGTACTTC. It translates to CASSPGTGLAYEQYF.

This chain connects TRBV19 to TRBJ1-2; D is unclear. The germline CDR1 and CDR2 sequences are LNHDA and SQIVND (reference sequence). This CDR3 contains 12 residues. V lost 3 bases and J lost 9, with 11 bases in between. The CDR3 reads CASSIVSGRYTF. The CDR3, as DNA: TGTGCCAGTAGTATTGTCTCGGGTCGCTACACCTTC.

This chain links TRBV19 with TRBJ1-5; TRBD1 matches 7 bases. Unmatched junction bases numbered 8, after V lost 5 bases and J lost 7 bases. CDR3 length equals 14 residues. CDR1 LNHDA and CDR2 SQIVND come from the germline V gene (reference sequence). CDR3 DNA sequence: TGTGCCAGTAGTTCCGGGGCACAGGGGCAGCCCCAGCATTTT. Translated: CASSSGAQGQPQHF.

The rearrangement joins TRBV19 to TRBJ1-2; 9 nucleotides align to TRBD1. The trim removed 5 bases at V and 6 bases at J, leaving 7 bases unmatched. Germline values: CDR1 LNHDA, CDR2 SQIVND (reference sequence). This CDR3 is 14 amino acids long. The CDR3 DNA reads TGTGCCAGTAGTCCGTGGACAGGGGAGGATGGCTACACCTTC. Residues: CASSPWTGEDGYTF. The complete variable domain, with remaining parts taken from reference TRBV19 and TRBJ1-2, reads DGGITQSPKYLFRKEGQNVTLSCEQNLNHDAMYWYRQDPGQGLRLIYYSQIVNDFQKGDIAEGYSVSREKKESFPLTVTSAQKNPTAFYLCASSPWTGEDGYTFGSGTRLTVV.

This clone was recorded once. V usage is TRBV4-3 and J usage is TRBJ2-3, with D hard to call. CDR1 is LGHNA and CDR2 is YSLEER in the germline V gene. CDR3 length: 17 residues. Trimming stripped 0 bases from V and 0 bases from J, with 13 bases between. As DNA, the CDR3 is TGCGCCAGCAGCCAAGATGTACTACCACGTAGCACAGATACGCAGTATTTT. It is translated as CASSQDVLPRSTDTQYF.

This chain joins TRBV27 and TRBJ1-4, with 7 positions matching TRBD1. The V gene's germline CDR1 is MNHEY and CDR2 SMNVEV (reference sequence). The CDR3 is 13 residues long. The V segment lost 5 bases and the J segment 10 bases; nucleotides outside the gene matches: 7. CDR3 region: CASSLQTGSKLFF. CDR3 DNA sequence: TGTGCCAGCAGTCTTCAGACAGGGTCAAAACTGTTTTTT.

This clone was seen only once. V gene TRBV7-2 combines with J gene TRBJ1-3, with a tentative D call TRBD1 (5 bases). The CDR3 is made up of 16 amino acids. Trimming removed 2 bases from V and 6 bases from J, with 17 bases in between. CDR1 is SGHTA, CDR2 FQGNSA, per germline. The DNA for the CDR3 is TGTGCCAGCAGCTTAAACAGGCCCGTGTTTGAAAACACCATATATTTT. Its translation: CASSLNRPVFENTIYF. Full variable domain (rest looked up from reference TRBV7-2 and TRBJ1-3): GAGVSQSPSNKVTEKGKDVELRCDPISGHTALYWYRQSLGQGLEFLIYFQGNSAPDKSGLPSDRFSAERTGGSVSTLTIQRTQQEDSAVYLCASSLNRPVFENTIYFGEGSWLTVV.

The chain carries TRBV6-5 and TRBJ2-6; no definite D call. Trimming shortened V by 6 bases and J by 1 base, and 7 bases separated the two germline ends. CDR1 MNHEY and CDR2 SVGAGI come from the germline V gene. The CDR3 extends over 14 amino acids. For the CDR3, the DNA is TGTGCCAGCAGCCCTAGTTCTGGGGCCAACGTCCTGACTTTC. Its protein product is CASSPSSGANVLTF.

This clone has only one observation. This rearrangement joins TRBV5-1 to TRBJ1-6, with 7 bases identical to TRBD1. CDR3 length equals 17 residues. V gave up 5 bases and J gave up 0 bases; unmatched junction bases: 8. Germline values: CDR1 SGHRS, CDR2 YFSETQ. The CDR3 here is CASRAGGFSSYNSPLHF. The DNA for the CDR3 is TGCGCCAGCAGGGCAGGGGGTTTTTCCTCCTATAATTCACCCCTCCACTTT.

This clone was found a few times. The genes are TRBV7-2 and TRBJ1-4; no clear D gene. Germline V gene lookup returns CDR1 SGHTA and CDR2 FQGNSA. The germline V and J ends were trimmed by 6 bases and 3 bases, with 17 bases remaining between them. The length of the CDR3 is 16 residues. CDR3 protein: CASSPYDLGPNEKLFF. The DNA for the CDR3 is TGTGCCAGCAGTCCTTACGATCTTGGCCCTAATGAAAAACTGTTTTTT.

The CDR3 protein is CASSPFRTGGRNEQFF. The CDR3 DNA is TGTGCCAGCAGTCCATTCCGGACAGGTGGCCGCAATGAGCAGTTCTTC. The chain is built from TRBV27 and TRBJ2-1; 7 nucleotides agree with TRBD1. Trimming removed 5 bases from V and 6 bases from J; junction bases left unmatched: 13. This CDR3 is 16 amino acids long. CDR1 is MNHEY and CDR2 is SMNVEV in the germline V gene (reference sequence).

This chain links TRBV19 with TRBJ2-7; D is possibly TRBD1 (5 bases). With 5 bases removed from V and 2 bases from J, the gap between germline ends came to 10 bases. The CDR3 is 13 residues long. CDR1 is LNHDA, CDR2 SQIVND, per germline (reference sequence). CDR3 nucleotides: TGTGCCAGTAGTGGGGCCGTCACCTACGAGCAGTACTTC. Residues: CASSGAVTYEQYF.

The J gene is TRBJ2-7, the V gene TRBV2; 9 bases line up with TRBD1. V lost 0 bases and J lost 6; bases outside the gene matches: 3. This CDR3 contains 14 residues. In germline, CDR1 is SNHLY, CDR2 FYNNEI. This CDR3 reads CASSEARTGVEQYF. As DNA, the CDR3 is TGTGCCAGCAGTGAAGCCCGGACAGGGGTCGAGCAGTACTTC.

The chain is built from TRBV2 and TRBJ1-2; 7 positions agree with TRBD1. J lost 7 bases, V lost 5 bases, and 4 bases had no gene match. The V gene's germline CDR1 is SNHLY and CDR2 FYNNEI. This CDR3 is built from 12 residues. The CDR3 region has the DNA TGTGCCAGCAGTTCACAGGGGAGTGGCTACACCTTC. It translates to CASSSQGSGYTF.

V gene TRBV18 combines with J gene TRBJ2-5, with D unclear. The CDR3 totals 15 residues. Germline V gives CDR1 KGHSH, CDR2 LQKENI. V lost 3 bases and J lost 0, with 11 bases in between. The CDR3 DNA reads TGTGCCAGCTCACCCCAGGTTACGTACCAAGAGACCCAGTACTTC. This codes for CASSPQVTYQETQYF.

This chain joins TRBV6-4 and TRBJ2-7; 7 bases are shared with TRBD1. CDR3 length equals 13 residues. The germline V gene encodes CDR1 MRHNA and CDR2 SNTAGT. Losses at the gene ends were 3 bases for V and 5 bases for J; bases not matched to a gene: 4. CDR3 in amino acids: CASSERTGDEQYF. The CDR3 DNA sequence: TGTGCCAGCAGTGAAAGGACAGGCGACGAGCAGTACTTC.

The chain joins TRBV4-2 to TRBJ2-5, with D tentatively TRBD2 (6 bases). Germline V gene sequence: CDR1 LGHNA, CDR2 YNFKEQ. Trimming pared 0 bases from V and 5 bases from J, leaving 19 bases between. The CDR3 has 17 residues. The CDR3 sequence: CASSQEELFGGEETQYF. CDR3 nucleotide sequence: TGTGCCAGCAGCCAAGAGGAGTTGTTCGGGGGTGAGGAGACCCAGTACTTC.

The chain joins TRBV5-1 to TRBJ2-7; D uncertain. This CDR3 region has 14 residues. V lost 0 bases to trimming and J lost 6 bases, with 13 bases between them. The germline CDR1 and CDR2 sequences are SGHRS and YFSETQ. The CDR3 protein is CASSLVAGSGEQYF. The CDR3 region has the DNA TGCGCCAGCAGCTTGGTGGCAGGATCAGGCGAGCAGTACTTC.

For this clone: The germline gene is not matched at one end of the junction; a read error may be the cause. J is TRBJ2-7 and V is TRBV7-9, with 13 bases matching TRBD2. The CDR3 sequence is 15 residues long. The V gene's germline CDR1 is SEHNR and CDR2 FQNEAQ (reference sequence). DNA of the CDR3: TGTTCCAGCAGGGGACTAGCGGGAAGCTCCTACGAGCAGTACTTC. This gives the protein CSSRGLAGSSYEQYF.

This sequence joins TRBV6-5 and TRBJ1-5; tentative D call: TRBD1 (5 bases). CDR1 is MNHEY, CDR2 SVGAGI, per germline. V was clipped by 6 bases and J by 3 bases, with 9 bases between them. The CDR3 has 13 amino acids. As DNA, the CDR3 is TGTGCCAGCAGGGACATTTACAATCAGCCCCAGCATTTT. The encoded protein is CASRDIYNQPQHF.

The chain uses TRBV6-1 and TRBJ2-5, with a tentative D call TRBD1 (5 bases). Germline lookup yields CDR1 MNHNS and CDR2 SASEGT. Trimming left V 5 bases short and J 9 bases short, with 22 bases between. The CDR3 is made up of 15 amino acids. CDR3 in amino acids: CASSNTGSRAEAQYF. The DNA for the CDR3 is TGTGCCAGCAGTAATACAGGTAGTCGGGCCGAGGCCCAGTACTTC.

This chain joins TRBV7-9 and TRBJ2-7; a possible D gene is TRBD2 (6 bases). Trimming removed 5 bases from V and 2 bases from J, with 10 bases in between. Germline CDR1 SEHNR, CDR2 FQNEAQ (reference sequence). The CDR3 runs to 13 residues. The chain's CDR3 is CASSPRTTYEQYF. CDR3 nucleotides: TGTGCCAGCAGCCCGAGGACTACCTACGAGCAGTACTTC.

The chain recombines TRBV5-1 with TRBJ2-7, with 10 bases that match TRBD2. The J segment lost 5 bases and the V segment lost 5 bases, leaving 7 bases of the junction unmatched. Germline-derived CDR1 and CDR2 are SGHRS and YFSETQ. This CDR3 has 14 residues. CDR3 DNA sequence: TGCGCCAGCAGGGATAGCGGGGGGAAACACGAGCAGTACTTC. Encoded protein: CASRDSGGKHEQYF.

The V and J genes are TRBV5-1 and TRBJ1-3, with D possibly TRBD1 on 5 matching bases. The CDR3 length is 16 residues. In germline, CDR1 is SGHRS, CDR2 YFSETQ. The ends were cut back, 7 bases at V and 0 bases at J, with 17 bases in the middle. Written as DNA, the CDR3 is TGCGCCAGCGCCATCGGGGGTATAGACTCTGGAAACACCATATATTTT. Protein: CASAIGGIDSGNTIYF.

The rearrangement links TRBV30 to TRBJ2-3; TRBD2 aligns across 7 bases. Trimming took 0 bases from V and 5 from J; bases not matched to a gene: 11. The CDR3 consists of 16 residues. From germline, CDR1 is GTSNPN and CDR2 SVGIG (reference sequence). In DNA form, the CDR3 reads TGTGCCTGGAGTGTACGGGCGCGGGGGAGAGGAGATACGCAGTATTTT. It specifies CAWSVRARGRGDTQYF.

This rearrangement joins TRBV7-2 to TRBJ2-3, with TRBD2 identical over 12 bases. The V segment lost 2 bases and the J segment 3 bases; nucleotides outside the gene matches: 3. From germline, CDR1 is SGHTA and CDR2 FQGNSA. This CDR3 is 16 amino acids long. The CDR3 loop is CASSLSLAGGTDTQYF. Here the CDR3 DNA reads TGTGCCAGCAGCTTAAGTCTAGCGGGGGGGACAGATACGCAGTATTTT. The full variable domain, with the rest looked up from reference TRBV7-2 and TRBJ2-3, is GAGVSQSPSNKVTEKGKDVELRCDPISGHTALYWYRQSLGQGLEFLIYFQGNSAPDKSGLPSDRFSAERTGGSVSTLTIQRTQQEDSAVYLCASSLSLAGGTDTQYFGPGTRLTVL.